This TCR beta chain was recovered during a study of regulatory T cells in long-lasting Graves disease. Points from the study as a whole: Possibly, too few samples lowered accuracy.

The time point was: persistent/refractory GD, antithyroid drugs over 5 years with positive TRAb. PBMC RNA served as the TCR library source. Tubes containing EDTA received 8.5 to 9 milliliters of drawn peripheral blood. From germline, CDR1 is SGHAT and CDR2 FQNNGV. Trimming removed 5 bases at V and 2 bases at J, with 13 bases between. CDR3 size: 14 residues. This clonotype has only a few counts. Its antigen remains unidentified. Libraries of TCR beta came from iRepertoire HTBI primers plus Arm-PCR of CDR3 regions. TCRdb recomputed calls from the multiplex PCR reads with MiXCR, one row per CDR3 protein. The sample consists of 500,000 to 700,000 distinct CDR3 sequences, approximately 29% of them appearing once.

The gene calls are TRBV11-2 and TRBJ2-7; no clear D. This clonotype was sampled from a female donor with Graves disease. Specimen: peripheral blood mononuclear cells (PBMCs), collected when the disease was refractory, from a patient treated with antithyroid drugs. The CDR3 nucleotides are TGTGCCAGCAGCCCCCCAAGTGAGACCTACGAGCAGTACTTC. Its protein is CASSPPSETYEQYF.